This entry features one TCR beta chain sequence. Germline CDR1 reads SGHAT; CDR2 reads FQNNGV. This CDR3 is built from 23 residues. Trimming removed 1 base from V and 4 bases from J; junction bases left unmatched: 24. The sample comes from a study of T cells in Graves' hyperthyroidism and ophthalmopathy. Criteria for exclusion of patients were uncontrolled infection, other autoimmune disease, pregnancy or lactation. Amplified TCR beta CDR3 regions came from RNA transcripts. HTBI primers were the set used in a first-round RT-PCR of the TCR CDR3. TCRdb reprocessed the multiplex PCR reads with MiXCR, giving one entry per CDR3 protein. The sample contains 600,000 to 650,000 distinct CDR3 sequences, around 20% of which appear only once.

The sequencing sample was made of blood. This TCR was recovered from a man aged 25-45 years with Graves' ophthalmopathy. This chain connects TRBV11-2 to TRBJ2-2; 10 bases map to TRBD1. DNA for the CDR3: TGTGCCAGCAGCTTAGTATCCACACAAGACACCCCGGGACAGGGGTTTTTCACCGGGGAGCTGTTTTTT. It codes for CASSLVSTQDTPGQGFFTGELFF. Using reference TRBV11-2 and TRBJ2-2 for the parts outside the CDR3, the full variable domain is EAGVAQSPRYKIIEKRQSVAFWCNPISGHATLYWYQQILGQGPKLLIQFQNNGVVDDSQLPKDRFSAERLKGVDSTLKIQPAKLEDSAVYLCASSLVSTQDTPGQGFFTGELFFGEGSRLTVL.